The 10 T cell receptor beta chains in this list originate from one sample, sequenced in a study of tumor-infiltrating lymphocytes in localized non-small cell lung cancer. Generated by immunoSEQ multiplex PCR, the TCRdb table keeps only in-frame clones and is missing some. The repertoire consists of some 15,000 clones, with 65% to 80% occurring once and the leading ten covering 4.9%. Sequencing was carried out using lung tumor tissue. All receptors derive from a human donor with non-small cell lung cancer.

V gene TRBV2 combines with J gene TRBJ2-7; a weak D match, TRBD1 (5 bases). The CDR3 sequence is 14 residues long. The V gene's germline CDR1 is SNHLY and CDR2 FYNNEI. The V gene lost 6 bases and the J gene lost 1 base, with 13 bases spanning the gap. The CDR3 DNA is TGTGCCAGCAGCCTGAGCAGGGATTCCTACGAGCAGTACTTC. This sequence encodes CASSLSRDSYEQYF.

This clone was counted between two and nine times. This rearrangement joins TRBV7-9 to TRBJ1-1, with D uncertain. V lost 6 bases and J 0 bases, leaving 5 bases between the germline ends. This CDR3 comprises 12 residues. Germline CDR1 SEHNR, CDR2 FQNEAQ (reference sequence). The CDR3 loop is CASRVMNTEAFF. In nucleotides, the CDR3 is TGTGCCAGCAGAGTCATGAACACTGAAGCTTTCTTT.

The chain links TRBV7-2 to TRBJ1-1; a possible D gene is TRBD1 (5 bases). V dropped 3 bases and J dropped 5 bases, with 7 bases sitting between them. The CDR3 contains 12 residues. Germline lookup yields CDR1 SGHTA and CDR2 FQGNSA. CDR3 amino acids: CASSFWTTEAFF. CDR3 nucleotide sequence: TGTGCCAGCAGCTTTTGGACAACTGAAGCTTTCTTT.

This clone was picked up a small number of times. V and J are TRBV5-1 and TRBJ2-1; D remains ambiguous. V lost 1 base to trimming and J lost 7 bases, with 12 bases between them. The length of the CDR3 is 14 residues. Germline values: CDR1 SGHRS, CDR2 YFSETQ. Here the CDR3 reads CASSLQSYLNEQFF. In DNA, the CDR3 is TGCGCCAGCAGCTTGCAGTCCTACTTGAATGAGCAGTTCTTC.

The chain employs TRBV7-6 and TRBJ2-3, with D perhaps TRBD2 (5 bases). V shed 6 bases and J shed 2 bases, with 15 bases lying between them. Germline V gene sequence: CDR1 SGHVS, CDR2 FNYEAQ. There are 15 residues in the CDR3. In nucleotides, the CDR3 is TGTGCCAGCAGTGTGACTATGCGCACCACAGATACGCAGTATTTT. It yields the protein CASSVTMRTTDTQYF.

V usage is TRBV7-9 and J usage is TRBJ2-2; 11 bases fit TRBD2. Germline V gene data show CDR1 as SEHNR and CDR2 as FQNEAQ (reference sequence). Unmatched junction bases numbered 5, after V lost 5 bases and J lost 3 bases. The CDR3 loop spans 16 amino acids. CDR3 coding DNA: TGTGCCAGCAGCCCTACTAGCGGGGGCTACACCGGGGAGCTGTTTTTT. Amino acid sequence: CASSPTSGGYTGELFF.

J is TRBJ2-3 and V is TRBV7-3; TRBD1 is a possible D gene (5 bases). The CDR3 runs to 14 residues. V was pared by 5 bases and J by 5 bases, with 14 bases between. Germline V gene sequence: CDR1 SGHTA, CDR2 FQGTGA. The CDR3 loop reads CASSQDSTGDTQYF. CDR3 in DNA: TGTGCCAGCAGCCAAGACAGCACGGGAGATACGCAGTATTTT.

V is TRBV6-6 and J is TRBJ1-2; D is perhaps TRBD1 (5 bases). CDR1 MNHNY and CDR2 SVGAGI come from the germline V gene (reference sequence). With 1 base removed from V and 2 bases from J, the gap between germline ends came to 14 bases. This CDR3 comprises 16 residues. The CDR3 here is CASSYLVAGTNYGYTF. The CDR3 DNA is TGTGCCAGCAGTTACTTGGTCGCAGGGACGAACTATGGCTACACCTTC.

The genes are TRBV9 and TRBJ1-2; TRBD1 matches 10 bases. V lost 2 bases and J lost 6; bases outside the gene matches: 10. Germline V gene lookup returns CDR1 SGDLS and CDR2 YYNGEE. The CDR3 covers 16 residues. The CDR3: CASSVGTGASLDGYTF. The CDR3 DNA reads TGTGCCAGCAGCGTTGGGACAGGGGCATCTCTCGATGGCTACACCTTC.

The J gene is TRBJ2-7, the V gene TRBV4-2; TRBD2 aligns across 15 bases. CDR1 is LGHNA, CDR2 YNFKEQ, per germline. V shed 1 base, J shed 3 bases, and the junction held 7 bases outside the gene matches. The CDR3 runs 18 residues. The CDR3 here is CASSQGRTSGRAVYEQYF. CDR3 coding DNA: TGTGCCAGCAGCCAAGGTAGGACTAGCGGGAGGGCCGTCTACGAGCAGTACTTC.